This is a list of T cell receptor beta chains from one sample in a study of tumour-infiltrating T cells in Burkitt lymphoma. The protocol was immunoSEQ multiplex PCR, while the TCRdb copy is restricted to in-frame clones and leaves out a portion. The table has more than 40,000 clones, around a third seen once. The sequenced sample consisted of tumor tissue. These receptors were collected from a human donor with Burkitt lymphoma. CDR3s include the opening cysteine and the closing phenylalanine or tryptophan. A D gene is named only where the DNA matches it firmly. Size is omitted from some rows. Given values are once, few, many or a class for expanded clones.

TRBJ1-5 NA 15 NA TRBV19 CASSMGLERVQPQHF TGTGCCAGTAGTATGGGGTTGGAGAGGGTACAGCCCCAGCATTTT
TRBJ1-2 TRBD1 16 few TRBV7-9 CASSIGRLGGGGGYTF TGTGCCAGCAGCATAGGTCGGTTAGGGGGCGGCGGCGGCTACACCTTC
TRBJ2-5 NA 13 NA TRBV4-1 CASSQAWWETQYF TGCGCCAGCAGCCAAGCTTGGTGGGAGACCCAGTACTTC
TRBJ1-1 NA 13 NA TRBV2 CASWASSRPEAFF TGTGCCAGCTGGGCGAGTAGCAGGCCTGAAGCTTTCTTT
TRBJ1-1 NA 13 NA TRBV2 CASSQGPAYPAFF TGTGCCAGCAGTCAGGGGCCCGCTTATCCAGCTTTCTTT
TRBJ2-2 NA 14 NA TRBV28 CASSLGSSTGELFF TGTGCCAGCAGTTTAGGGTCATCTACCGGGGAGCTGTTTTTT
TRBJ1-1 NA 15 NA TRBV7-3 CASSLDAGGWTEAFF TGTGCCAGCAGCTTAGACGCCGGGGGGTGGACTGAAGCTTTCTTT
TRBJ1-2 NA 14 few TRBV7-2 CAVTRQGGNYGYTF TGTGCCGTCACACGCCAGGGAGGTAACTATGGCTACACCTTC
TRBJ2-7 TRBD2 13 NA TRBV29-1 CSVDAGGSYEQYF TGCAGCGTTGACGCGGGGGGCTCCTACGAGCAGTACTTC
TRBJ1-2 TRBD1 14 NA TRBV5-6 CASSPPGQNYGYTF TGTGCCAGCAGCCCACCGGGACAGAACTATGGCTACACCTTC
TRBJ2-7 NA 16 once TRBV5-1 CASSLERTVSGYEQYF TGCGCCAGCAGCTTGGAGCGGACAGTAAGCGGCTACGAGCAGTACTTC
TRBJ2-2 NA 15 few TRBV21-1 CASSMARGVTGELFF TGTGCCAGCAGCATGGCTCGGGGGGTCACCGGGGAGCTGTTTTTT
TRBJ1-6 NA 14 NA TRBV9 CASSVGGSHSPLHF TGTGCCAGCAGCGTAGGGGGGTCGCATTCACCCCTCCACTTT
TRBJ2-3 NA 13 NA TRBV10-3 CAIALGSTDTQYF TGTGCCATCGCATTAGGGAGCACAGATACGCAGTATTTT
TRBJ2-5 TRBD2 17 few TRBV9 CASSVVPSGGGQETQYF TGTGCCAGCAGCGTAGTACCTAGCGGGGGGGGGCAAGAGACCCAGTACTTC
TRBJ2-7 NA 13 NA TRBV7-9 CASSLDVLGEQYF TGTGCCAGCAGCTTAGATGTGCTGGGGGAGCAGTACTTC
TRBJ2-7 TRBD2 15 few TRBV5-1 CASSLAGGHVYEQYF TGCGCCAGCAGCTTGGCGGGGGGGCACGTCTACGAGCAGTACTTC
TRBJ1-2 NA 12 NA TRBV19 CASSPPGDLYTF TGTGCCAGTAGTCCACCAGGGGACCTCTACACCTTC
TRBJ2-7 NA 13 few TRBV7-9 CASSLDQAYEQYF TGTGCCAGCAGCTTAGACCAGGCCTACGAGCAGTACTTC
TRBJ2-7 NA 15 NA TRBV7-9 CASSALDLSGYEQYF TGTGCCAGCAGCGCCCTTGATCTCTCCGGCTACGAGCAGTACTTC
TRBJ1-4 NA 14 NA TRBV18 CASSQGHTNEKLFF TGTGCCAGCTCACAGGGGCACACTAATGAAAAACTGTTTTTT
TRBJ1-2 TRBD1 12 few TRBV19 CASSPDRTGYTF TGTGCCAGTAGTCCGGACAGGACGGGCTACACCTTC
TRBJ1-1 TRBD1 14 NA TRBV7-9 CASIRGGTGFKAFF TGTGCCAGCATCAGGGGGGGGACAGGGTTTAAGGCTTTCTTT
TRBJ2-7 NA 13 few TRBV29-1 CSARTQSSYEQYF TGCAGCGCCCGAACCCAGAGCTCCTACGAGCAGTACTTC
TRBJ2-7 TRBD2 13 NA TRBV2 CASTRDRGGGQYF TGTGCCAGCACTAGGGACCGGGGGGGTGGGCAGTACTTC
TRBJ2-3 NA 13 NA TRBV29-1 CSGDEGGTDTQYF TGCAGCGGAGATGAGGGGGGCACTGATACGCAGTATTTT
TRBJ2-6 NA 15 few TRBV7-2 CASSTGDSGANVLTF TGTGCCAGCAGCACAGGTGACTCTGGGGCCAACGTCCTGACTTTC
TRBJ1-1 NA 13 NA TRBV4-3 CASSQDWGAEAFF TGCGCCAGCAGCCAAGATTGGGGGGCTGAAGCTTTCTTT
TRBJ1-1 NA 15 NA TRBV11-2 CASSALGGADTEAFF TGTGCCAGCAGCGCCCTAGGGGGGGCGGACACTGAAGCTTTCTTT
TRBJ2-7 TRBD1 13 NA TRBV7-9 CASSIRTGGEQYF TGTGCCAGCAGCATCCGGACAGGGGGAGAGCAGTACTTC
TRBJ1-1 TRBD1 15 few TRBV9 CASSARPGGGTEAFF TGTGCCAGCAGCGCTAGACCAGGGGGCGGCACTGAAGCTTTCTTT
TRBJ2-7 NA 11 NA TRBV2 CASSSVYEQYF TGTGCCAGCAGTTCAGTTTACGAGCAGTACTTC
TRBJ2-3 TRBD2 15 NA TRBV6-5 CASSYSGGTQDTQYF TGTGCCAGCAGTTACTCGGGGGGGACCCAGGATACGCAGTATTTT
TRBJ1-6 NA 17 few TRBV4-3 CASSQDVMSAGSSPLHF TGCGCCAGCAGCCAAGATGTCATGTCGGCAGGGTCCTCACCCCTCCACTTT
TRBJ2-5 NA 13 NA TRBV7-7 CASSPGTQETQYF TGTGCCAGCAGCCCCGGGACCCAAGAGACCCAGTACTTC
TRBJ1-4 TRBD1 13 few TRBV10-3 CAISGTGKEKLFF TGTGCCATCTCCGGGACAGGGAAAGAAAAACTGTTTTTT
TRBJ2-1 NA 15 NA TRBV19 CASSIGLRIGNEQFF TGTGCCAGTAGTATTGGGTTAAGGATTGGCAATGAGCAGTTCTTC
TRBJ1-2 TRBD1 15 few TRBV4-1 CASSHGPGQRYGYTF TGCGCCAGCAGCCATGGACCGGGACAGCGCTATGGCTACACCTTC
TRBJ2-7 TRBD1 16 few TRBV9 CASSVGGQASSYEQYF TGTGCCAGCAGCGTAGGGGGACAGGCCAGCTCCTACGAGCAGTACTTC
TRBJ1-2 NA 16 NA TRBV28 CASSLWLQGANYGYTF TGTGCCAGCAGTTTATGGCTCCAGGGAGCTAACTATGGCTACACCTTC
TRBJ2-3 TRBD1 17 few TRBV9 CASSVMWDRGCTDTQYF TGTGCCAGCAGCGTAATGTGGGACAGGGGGTGCACAGATACGCAGTATTTT
TRBJ2-3 NA 12 few TRBV6-1 CASSLPVDTQYF TGTGCCAGCAGTCTGCCCGTAGATACGCAGTATTTT
TRBJ1-4 NA 15 NA TRBV5-5 CASSVGIATNEKLFF TGTGCCAGCAGCGTGGGGATTGCAACTAATGAAAAACTGTTTTTT